This note documents a single T cell receptor (beta chain) sequence. V was shortened by 5 bases and J by 0 bases, with 13 bases between the two germline ends. This CDR3 contains 15 residues. The data are from a study of prognosis after radiotherapy for stage I lung cancer. Study at large: Distant metastases after radiotherapy occurred in a few patients at a median of approximately 7 months; 15 showed no significant progression.

Using two-round multiplex PCR, the authors amplified TCR beta CDR3 from genomic DNA. With primers specific to each TRBV and TRBJ gene, the first-round PCR was performed. TCRdb re-called the multiplex PCR reads with MiXCR, one entry per CDR3 protein. In the table there are roughly 38,000 distinct CDR3 sequences, around 22% of which are singletons. The sample was PBMCs, taken before or after stereotactic body radiation therapy (not recorded which). The chain is built from TRBV12-3 or TRBV12-4 and TRBJ1-1; TRBD1 is a possible D gene (6 bases). This clonotype was sampled from a donor aged 50 or older with non-small cell lung cancer. The CDR3 reads CASSGQDSMNTEAFF. The CDR3 DNA is TGTGCCAGCAGTGGCCAGGACAGTATGAACACTGAAGCTTTCTTT.